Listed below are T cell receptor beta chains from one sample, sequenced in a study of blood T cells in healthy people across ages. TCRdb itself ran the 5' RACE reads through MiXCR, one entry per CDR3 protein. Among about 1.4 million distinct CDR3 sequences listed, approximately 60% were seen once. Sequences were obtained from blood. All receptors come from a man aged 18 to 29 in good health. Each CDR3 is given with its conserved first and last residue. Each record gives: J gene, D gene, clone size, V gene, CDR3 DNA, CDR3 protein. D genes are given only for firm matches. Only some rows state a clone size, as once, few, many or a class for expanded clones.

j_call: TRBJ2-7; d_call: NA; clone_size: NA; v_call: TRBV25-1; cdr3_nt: TGTGCCAGCAGTGAATCTGGCCACAGGGCTTACGAGCAGTACTTC; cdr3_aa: CASSESGHRAYEQYF
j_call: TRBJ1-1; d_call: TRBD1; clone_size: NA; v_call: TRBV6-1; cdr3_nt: TGTGCCAGCGGGGGACAGGCCTTTGATATGAACACTGAAGCTTTCTTT; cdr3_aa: CASGGQAFDMNTEAFF
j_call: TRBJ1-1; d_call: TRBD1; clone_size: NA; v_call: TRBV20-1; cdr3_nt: TGCAGTGCTAGAGGATTCCAGGGGGCTTCGTACACTGAAGCTTTCTTT; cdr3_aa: CSARGFQGASYTEAFF
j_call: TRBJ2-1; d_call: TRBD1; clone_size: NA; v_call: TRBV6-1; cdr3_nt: TGTGCCAGCAGTGACCCCCTGATGGACAGGGGCTGGGAGACCCAGTTCTTC; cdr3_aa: CASSDPLMDRGWETQFF
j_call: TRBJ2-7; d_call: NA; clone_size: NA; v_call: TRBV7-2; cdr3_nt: TGTGCCAGCAGCTTAGCCGGGGGCGGGAGTGGATACAATGAGCAGTACTTC; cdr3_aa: CASSLAGGGSGYNEQYF
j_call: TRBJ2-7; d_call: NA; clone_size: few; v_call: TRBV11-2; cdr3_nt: TGTGCCAGCAGCTTAGTCGGCCAGGGTTCCCACGAGCAGTACTTC; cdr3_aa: CASSLVGQGSHEQYF
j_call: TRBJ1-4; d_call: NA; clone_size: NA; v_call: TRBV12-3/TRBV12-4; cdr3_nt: TGTGCCAGTAGTTTAGGGGGTGGCGAGTCAGAAAAACTGTTTTTT; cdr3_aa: CASSLGGGESEKLFF
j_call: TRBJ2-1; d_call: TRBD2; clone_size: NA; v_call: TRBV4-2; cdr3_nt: TGTGCCAGCAGCCAAGCTGCAACTAGCGGGAGGGCCGGGAATGAGCAGTTCTTC; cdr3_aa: CASSQAATSGRAGNEQFF
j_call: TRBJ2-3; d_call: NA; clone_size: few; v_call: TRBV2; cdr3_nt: TGTGCCACCCGAGTCCCAGATACGCAGTATTTT; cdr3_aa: CATRVPDTQYF
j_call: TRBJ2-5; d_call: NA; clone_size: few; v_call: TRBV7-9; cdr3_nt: TGTGCCAGCAGCTTAAACGTACAAACAGGAGAGACCCAGTACTTC; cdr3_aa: CASSLNVQTGETQYF
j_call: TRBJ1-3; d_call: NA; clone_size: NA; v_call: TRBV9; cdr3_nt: TGTGCCAGCAGCGTAGCTACCCCCACACGGACTTACCCGAACTCTGGAAACACCATATATTTT; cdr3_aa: CASSVATPTRTYPNSGNTIYF
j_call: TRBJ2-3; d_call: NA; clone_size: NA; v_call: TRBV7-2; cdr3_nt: TGTGCCAGCAGCTTAGCGGTGGGGGGGCCCGCAGATACGCAGTATTTT; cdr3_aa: CASSLAVGGPADTQYF
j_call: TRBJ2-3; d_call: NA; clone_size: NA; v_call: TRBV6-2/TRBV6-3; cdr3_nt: TGTGCCAGCGAGGGCGAGACAGATACGCAGTATTTT; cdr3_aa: CASEGETDTQYF
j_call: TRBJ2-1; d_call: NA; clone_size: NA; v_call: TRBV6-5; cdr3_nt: TGTGCCAGCAGTTATCAAGGTACCTACAATGAGCAGTTCTTC; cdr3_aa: CASSYQGTYNEQFF
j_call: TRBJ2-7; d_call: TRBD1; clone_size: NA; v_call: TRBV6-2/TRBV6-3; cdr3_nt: TGTGCCAGCAGTCTGGACAGGGGTATCCCCTACGAGCAGTACTTC; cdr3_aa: CASSLDRGIPYEQYF
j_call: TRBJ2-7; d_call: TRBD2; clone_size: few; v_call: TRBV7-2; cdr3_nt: TGTGCCAGCAGCTTATCTCAAGGACTAGTCTCCTACGAGCAGTACTTC; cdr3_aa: CASSLSQGLVSYEQYF
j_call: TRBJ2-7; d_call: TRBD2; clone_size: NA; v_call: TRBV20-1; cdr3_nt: TGCAGTGCTTTACTAGCGGGGGGGTACGAGCAGTACTTC; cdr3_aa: CSALLAGGYEQYF
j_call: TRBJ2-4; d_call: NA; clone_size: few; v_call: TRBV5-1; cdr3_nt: TGCGCCAGCAGCTTGGGCGAGGGGCCAGGCATTCAGTACTTC; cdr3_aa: CASSLGEGPGIQYF
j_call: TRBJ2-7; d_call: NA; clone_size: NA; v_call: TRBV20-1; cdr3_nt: TGCAGTGCCAGCAGGGACAAGAGCTCCTACGAGCAGTACTTC; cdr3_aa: CSASRDKSSYEQYF
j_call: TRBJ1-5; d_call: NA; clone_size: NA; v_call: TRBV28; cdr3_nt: TGTGCCAGCAGCCGAGAGGCGGGGAGCGCCCAGCATTTT; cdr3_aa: CASSREAGSAQHF
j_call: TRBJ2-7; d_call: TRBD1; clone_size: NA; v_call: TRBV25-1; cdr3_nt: TGTGCCAGCAGTGAATATTCGACAGGGGGCTACGAGCAGTACTTC; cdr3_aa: CASSEYSTGGYEQYF
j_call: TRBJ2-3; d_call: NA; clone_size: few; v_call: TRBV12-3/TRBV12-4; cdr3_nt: TGTGCCAGCAGTTTACACCTCGGGGATACGCAGTATTTT; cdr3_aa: CASSLHLGDTQYF
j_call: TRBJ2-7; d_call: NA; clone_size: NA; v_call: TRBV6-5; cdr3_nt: TGTGCCAGCATGAGCGGCCCCCCGGGCGAGCAGTACTTC; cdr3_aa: CASMSGPPGEQYF
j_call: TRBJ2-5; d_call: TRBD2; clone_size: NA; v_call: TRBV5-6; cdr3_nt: TGTGCCAGCAGCTCGCCTAGCGGGGCCCAAGAGACCCAGTACTTC; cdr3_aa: CASSSPSGAQETQYF
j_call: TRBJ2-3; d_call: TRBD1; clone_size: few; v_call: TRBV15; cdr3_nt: TGTGCCACCAGCGCTCGACAGGGGTCAGATACGCAGTATTTT; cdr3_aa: CATSARQGSDTQYF
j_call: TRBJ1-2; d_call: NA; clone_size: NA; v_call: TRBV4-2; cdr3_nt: TGTGCCAGCAGCCAAGAACGAGGCAGGGGCCATGGCTACACCTTC; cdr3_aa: CASSQERGRGHGYTF
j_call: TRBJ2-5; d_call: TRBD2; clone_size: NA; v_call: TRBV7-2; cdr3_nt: TGTGCCAGCACTTTAAATGGGCCAGCGGGGGGAATGTACCAAGAGACCCAGTACTTC; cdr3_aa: CASTLNGPAGGMYQETQYF
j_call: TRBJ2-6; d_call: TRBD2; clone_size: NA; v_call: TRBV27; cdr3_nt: TGTGCCAGCAGATACTCTAGCGGCCTCTCTGGGGCCAACGTCCTGACTTTC; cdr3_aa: CASRYSSGLSGANVLTF
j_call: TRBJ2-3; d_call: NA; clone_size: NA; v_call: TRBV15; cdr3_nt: TGTGCCACCAGCAGAGATCCAGGAAATACGCAGTATTTT; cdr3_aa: CATSRDPGNTQYF
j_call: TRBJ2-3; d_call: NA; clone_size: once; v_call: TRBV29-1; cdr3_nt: TGCAGCGTTGACGTGGGGGCCAACACAGATACGCAGTATTTT; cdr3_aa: CSVDVGANTDTQYF
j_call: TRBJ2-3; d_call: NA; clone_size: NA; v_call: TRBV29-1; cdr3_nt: TGCAGCGTTGAAGGACTAGGAGAATCCACAGATACGCAGTATTTT; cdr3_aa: CSVEGLGESTDTQYF
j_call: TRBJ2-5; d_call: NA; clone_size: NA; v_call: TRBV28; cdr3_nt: TGTGCCAGCAGTTCTTCCGGGACACAAGAGACCCAGTACTTC; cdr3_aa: CASSSSGTQETQYF
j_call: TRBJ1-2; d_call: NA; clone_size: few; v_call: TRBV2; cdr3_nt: TGTGCCAGCAGTGAAGAGACCTTCTACACCTTC; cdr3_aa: CASSEETFYTF
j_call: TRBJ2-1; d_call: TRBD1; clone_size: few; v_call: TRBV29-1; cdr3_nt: TGCAGCGTTCCTCGGGACAGTTACAATGAGCAGTTCTTC; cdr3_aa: CSVPRDSYNEQFF
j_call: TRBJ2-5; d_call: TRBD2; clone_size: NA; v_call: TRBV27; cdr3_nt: TGTGCCAGCAGGTCGGGAGGGCGGCAAGAGACCCAGTACTTC; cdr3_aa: CASRSGGRQETQYF
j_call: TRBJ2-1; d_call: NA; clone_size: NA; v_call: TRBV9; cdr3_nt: TGTGCCAGCAGCGTAGAGGGAGGAGAGCAGTTCTTC; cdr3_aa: CASSVEGGEQFF
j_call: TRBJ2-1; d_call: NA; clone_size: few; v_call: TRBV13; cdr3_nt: TGTGCCAGCAGCTTAGGCCCGGGTCAGGGCGAATACAATGAGCAGTTCTTC; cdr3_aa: CASSLGPGQGEYNEQFF
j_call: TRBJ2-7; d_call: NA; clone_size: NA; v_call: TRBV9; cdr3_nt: TGTGCCAGCAGCGTAGGTCTGACTAACGAGCAGTACTTC; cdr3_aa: CASSVGLTNEQYF
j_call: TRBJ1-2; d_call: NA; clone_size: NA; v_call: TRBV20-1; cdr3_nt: TGCAGTGCTGTTGGATCACCCGTCTATGGCTACACCTTC; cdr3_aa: CSAVGSPVYGYTF
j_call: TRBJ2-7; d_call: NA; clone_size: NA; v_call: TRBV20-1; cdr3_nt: TGCAGTGCTAGTGATACCTACGAGCAGTACTTC; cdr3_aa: CSASDTYEQYF
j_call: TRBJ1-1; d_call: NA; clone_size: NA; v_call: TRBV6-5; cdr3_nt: TGTGCCAGCAGTTACTCCAGGTGGACTGAAGCTTTCTTT; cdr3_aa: CASSYSRWTEAFF
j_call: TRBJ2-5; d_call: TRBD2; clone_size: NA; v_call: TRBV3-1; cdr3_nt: TGTGCCAGCAGCAATGGACTAGTCACGGAGACCCAGTACTTC; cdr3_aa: CASSNGLVTETQYF
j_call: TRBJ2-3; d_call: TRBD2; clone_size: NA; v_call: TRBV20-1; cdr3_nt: TGCAGTCTATCGGGACTAGCGGGAGCAGATACGCAGTATTTT; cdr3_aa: CSLSGLAGADTQYF
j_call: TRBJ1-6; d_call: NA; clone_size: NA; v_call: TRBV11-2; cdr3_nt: TGTGCCAGCAGCTTAGAGCCGGGACGTCTTAATTCACCCCTCCACTTT; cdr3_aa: CASSLEPGRLNSPLHF
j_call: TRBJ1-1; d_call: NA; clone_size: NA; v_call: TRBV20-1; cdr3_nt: TGCAGTGCTAGTAAGGGATTGAACACTGAAGCTTTCTTT; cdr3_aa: CSASKGLNTEAFF
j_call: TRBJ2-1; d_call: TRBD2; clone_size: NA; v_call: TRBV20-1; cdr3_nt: TGCAGTGCTAGTTCCCTACTAGCGGGAGGGCAAGGGTCGAATGAGCAGTTCTTC; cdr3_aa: CSASSLLAGGQGSNEQFF
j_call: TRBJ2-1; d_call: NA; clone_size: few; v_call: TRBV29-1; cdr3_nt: TGCAGCGTTCGAGATGGATCGATCTCGTCCGGGAATGAGCAGTTCTTC; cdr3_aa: CSVRDGSISSGNEQFF
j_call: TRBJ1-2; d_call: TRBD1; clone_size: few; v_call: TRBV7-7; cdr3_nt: TGTGCTAGCAGCCCAATCCGGGACAGGGAATATGGCTACACCTTC; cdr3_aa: CASSPIRDREYGYTF
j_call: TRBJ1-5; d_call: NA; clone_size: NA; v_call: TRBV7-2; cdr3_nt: TGTGCCAGCAGCCTCACACAGCCCCAGCATTTT; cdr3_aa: CASSLTQPQHF
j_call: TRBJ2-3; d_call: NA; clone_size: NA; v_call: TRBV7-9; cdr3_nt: TGTGCCAGCAGCTCATCGACAGGTACAGATACGCAGTATTTT; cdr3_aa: CASSSSTGTDTQYF
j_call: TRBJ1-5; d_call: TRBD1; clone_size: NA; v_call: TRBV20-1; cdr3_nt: TGCAGTGCTCGGGACAGACCCAATCAGCCCCAGCATTTT; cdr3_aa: CSARDRPNQPQHF
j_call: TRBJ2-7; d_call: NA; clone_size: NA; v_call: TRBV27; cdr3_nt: TGTGCCAGCAAGGGGAGCTCCTACGAGCAGTACTTC; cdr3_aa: CASKGSSYEQYF
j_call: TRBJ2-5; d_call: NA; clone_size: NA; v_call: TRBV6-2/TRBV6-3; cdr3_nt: TGTGCCAGCAGTTGGACTCCCGGGGAGGCCCAGTACTTC; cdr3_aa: CASSWTPGEAQYF
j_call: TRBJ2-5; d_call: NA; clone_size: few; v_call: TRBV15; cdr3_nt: TGTGCCACCAGCAGGACTATGGAGACCCAGTACTTC; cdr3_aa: CATSRTMETQYF
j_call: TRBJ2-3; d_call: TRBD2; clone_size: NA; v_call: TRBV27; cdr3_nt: TGTGCCAGCAGTATACTCGGGACTAGCGGCACAGATACGCAGTATTTT; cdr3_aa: CASSILGTSGTDTQYF
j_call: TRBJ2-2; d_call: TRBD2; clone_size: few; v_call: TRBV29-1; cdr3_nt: TGCAGCGTTGAAGATACTAGCGGGGGCCTTCTGAGGGGGGAGCTGTTTTTT; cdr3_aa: CSVEDTSGGLLRGELFF